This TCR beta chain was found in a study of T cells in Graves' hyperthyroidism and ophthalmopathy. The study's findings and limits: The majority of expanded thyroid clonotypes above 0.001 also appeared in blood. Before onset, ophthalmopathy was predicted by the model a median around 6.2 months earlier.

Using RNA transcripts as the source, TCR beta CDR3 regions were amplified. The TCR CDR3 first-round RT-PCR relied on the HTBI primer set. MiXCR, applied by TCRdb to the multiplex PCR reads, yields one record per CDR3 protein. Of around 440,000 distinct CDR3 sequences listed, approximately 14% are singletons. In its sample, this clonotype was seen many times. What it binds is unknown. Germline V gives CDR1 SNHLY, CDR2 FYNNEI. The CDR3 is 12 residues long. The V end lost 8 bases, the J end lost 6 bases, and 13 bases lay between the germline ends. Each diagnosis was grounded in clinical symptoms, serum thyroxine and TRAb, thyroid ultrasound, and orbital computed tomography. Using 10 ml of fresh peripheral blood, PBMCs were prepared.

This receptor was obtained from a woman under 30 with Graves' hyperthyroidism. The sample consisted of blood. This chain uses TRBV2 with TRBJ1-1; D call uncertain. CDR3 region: CASDLSGPEAFF. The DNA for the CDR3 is TGTGCCAGCGACCTGTCGGGCCCTGAAGCTTTCTTT.